This T cell receptor beta chain was identified in a study of cytomegalovirus exposure and HLA in healthy donors. Study results and limitations: TCR beta chain V- and J-gene trimming was linked, in a later analysis, to a missense variant in DCLRE1C. Analyzed later, most CMV-associated TCR beta chains appeared HLA-restricted. In vitro checks showed that a few CMV-associated chains really do target CMV antigens. The study found most TCR sequences rare, yet found some public TCRs in many donors.

As regards this clone: The target antigen is unknown.

Vbeta (60) and Jbeta (13) primers were used in the PCR. This table comes from immunoSEQ multiplex PCR, and its TCRdb copy is limited to in-frame clones, with some not included. Of over 110,000 clones listed, about 84% were seen once; the top ten hold 6.2%. Germline V gives CDR1 SGHRS, CDR2 YFSETQ. V lost 0 bases to trimming and J lost 5 bases, with 12 bases between them. The CDR3 has 14 residues. The chain carries TRBV5-1 and TRBJ2-7; D is unresolved. What was sequenced was PBMCs. This sequence was found in a woman aged 40 to 50 in good health and CMV-seropositive. CDR3 nucleotide sequence: TGCGCCAGCAGCTTGGAAGCTGGTTTCCACGAGCAGTACTTC. Translated, it gives CASSLEAGFHEQYF.